This T cell receptor beta chain was identified in a study of T cells expressing NK-cell markers. Study overall: Seven sequenced donors out of eight were HCMV-seropositive, one seronegative.

5'RACE template switching with UMIs generated TCR beta cDNA. TCRdb reprocessed the 5' RACE reads, with one entry per CDR3 protein and no DNA. The table lists 150,000 to 200,000 distinct CDR3 sequences. This CDR3 region has 14 residues. Germline V lookup: CDR1 SEHNR, CDR2 FQNEAQ (reference sequence). Sequencing was done on a sample of blood T cells: a sorted CD56 or NKG2C T cell subset, CD4+ or CD8+ T cells, or bulk PBMC T cells (not recorded which). This clonotype originated in a man aged 18-75 years in good health. V usage is TRBV7-9 and J usage is TRBJ2-7; TCRdb returns TRBD1, unconfirmable since there is no DNA. The chain's CDR3 is CASISAGRGSEQYF.